This T cell receptor (beta chain) was recovered during a study of Graves' ophthalmopathy and Graves' hyperthyroidism (dated by TCRdb to 2016 to 2018). About the investigation overall: Peripheral blood samples were taken at the time of initial diagnosis, before any treatment was given. The study used signatures of the TCR beta repertoire to tell Graves' ophthalmopathy apart from Graves' hyperthyroidism and to predict which patients would progress to ophthalmopathy. In total, some 140 blood samples were TCR-sequenced: some 40 ophthalmopathy, 80 or so hyperthyroidism and 17 hyperthyroidism-to-ophthalmopathy patients. To explore V-J signatures that separate ophthalmopathy from hyperthyroidism, a discovery set of approximately 100 patients was enrolled, consisting of 40 to 45 with ophthalmopathy and roughly 60 with stable hyperthyroidism. An independent validation cohort was composed of roughly 18 hyperthyroidism patients and more than 15 patients who later progressed from hyperthyroidism to ophthalmopathy. In a handful of hyperthyroidism patients, the T-cell repertoire of thyroid tissue was compared with the T-cell repertoire of blood. Following sampling, methimazole starting at 30 mg daily was administered to hyperthyroidism patients, and high-dose intravenous methylprednisolone was administered to ophthalmopathy patients. The 85 to 100 discovery patients were randomly split 7:3 into training and test sets.

Hyperthyroidism was considered stable if no progression to ophthalmopathy occurred within 18 months of follow-up. Patients with hyperthyroidism were aged 18 to 65 years, had been newly diagnosed, and had a disease duration of less than 2 months. Patients with other autoimmune diseases, uncontrolled infections, pregnancy or lactation were excluded from the study. Diagnosis was based on clinical symptoms, serum thyroxine, TRAb, thyroid ultrasound and orbital computed tomography. Ficoll-Paque density gradient centrifugation was used to isolate PBMCs from approximately 10 ml of fresh peripheral blood. Total RNA was extracted with Trizol reagent and quality-checked on an Agilent 2100 Bioanalyzer. TCR beta CDR3 regions were amplified from RNA transcripts for repertoire sequencing. The first round of RT-PCR was done with HTBI primers and the Qiagen OneStep RT-PCR kit, and was followed by a second round of multiplex PCR, then size selection and purification. Libraries were sequenced on an Illumina HiSeq2000 using paired-end 100 bp reads. The published analysis was carried out like this. Reads were processed with SOAPnuke, discarding reads with adapters, uncalled bases, mean Phred below 15, or no exact constant-primer or identifier match. COPE v1.2.5 was used to merge high-quality paired reads. Clonotypes were defined as unique nucleotide sequences and were aligned to IMGT TRB V, D and J references using MiTCR v1.1. Analysis was restricted to V-J combinations with a frequency above 0.0001, which covered 98% to 99.2% of repertoires. A TCR clonal expansion and chaos score per V-J combination was defined as the ratio of F50 clonal expansion to chaos observed in the TCRdist matrix. Welch's t-statistics and random forest were used to reduce features to more than ten V-J combinations, which were fed into a naive Bayes classifier. Thyroid-blood repertoire similarity was quantified with the Morisita-Horn index. The raw public data were reprocessed by TCRdb itself: fastp quality trimming at Q25, MiXCR clonotype calling, in-frame beta chains only. Every distinct CDR3 protein forms one entry, paired with its most common genes and DNA. The V and J calls here are based on TCRdb, not the publication. The sample records fewer than 650,000 distinct CDR3 sequences, approximately 22% of which are singletons. Clones ranked in the top ten supply around 6.9% of the sample.

Trimming at the junction amounts to 6 bases on V and 2 bases on J, and the germline ends lie 11 bases apart. The CDR3 measures 13 amino acids from cysteine to phenylalanine. The kept DNA is CDR3 alone, 39 bases in frame from the first base. According to the germline V gene, CDR1 reads MDHEN and CDR2 reads SYDVKM. The paper as a whole reports these results and caveats: Ophthalmopathy was separated from stable hyperthyroidism by the 13-signature model with about 85% sensitivity and around 81% specificity in cross-validation and with 80%/75% in the test set. No statistical method was used to set the sample size in advance, and the investigators knew which group each participant was assigned to. In validation, the model predicted ophthalmopathy progression with more than 55% sensitivity and roughly 78% specificity; some 13 predicted patients were CT-confirmed with GO in a median of 6.5 months. Among expanded thyroid clonotypes with frequency above 0.001, most also showed up in blood, which suggests that blood repertoires may reflect the thyroid immune response.

This clonotype has a count of ten or more. Its antigen specificity is not known. No much larger clone exists at a distance of one base, and base qualities are not known. The sequence is built from TRBV28 and TRBJ2-7; TRBD1 might be the D gene, on 6 matching bases. The origin of this receptor is a woman younger than 35 with stable Graves' hyperthyroidism. Some clones in this sample may be carry-over from other donors' samples. Donor details come from another sample of the same person, matched by shared clones. The material sequenced was peripheral blood. The CDR3 sequence is CASSRTVPYEQYF. DNA sequence: TGTGCCAGCAGCCGGACAGTGCCCTACGAGCAGTACTTC.